The next 30 T cell receptor beta chains were all read from a single sample in a study of cytomegalovirus exposure and HLA in healthy donors. Amplification used 60 Vbeta primers and 13 Jbeta primers. Here immunoSEQ multiplex PCR was the method, and the copy in TCRdb shows in-frame clones only, minus some. This table holds approximately 170,000 clones. The material sequenced was PBMCs. The receptor source for this set is a woman aged 18-29 years in good health and CMV-seropositive.

The chain combines TRBV9 with TRBJ2-3; perhaps TRBD2 as D (6 bases). The germline V gene encodes CDR1 SGDLS and CDR2 YYNGEE. V lost 3 bases, J lost 2 bases, and 13 bases lay in between. The CDR3 is made up of 15 amino acids. The CDR3 DNA follows: TGTGCCAGCAGCGCCCGGCGGGGAAACACAGATACGCAGTATTTT. It codes for CASSARRGNTDTQYF.

The chain recombines TRBV19 with TRBJ2-7; possible D gene TRBD1, 5 bases. The CDR3 length is 14 residues. Trimming removed 4 bases at V and 2 bases at J, with 12 bases between. The germline V gene has CDR1 LNHDA and CDR2 SQIVND (reference sequence). The CDR3 DNA reads TGTGCCAGTAGTACTCGGTCAGGGACCTACGAGCAGTACTTC. It translates to CASSTRSGTYEQYF. The complete variable domain, with remaining parts taken from reference TRBV19 and TRBJ2-7, reads DGGITQSPKYLFRKEGQNVTLSCEQNLNHDAMYWYRQDPGQGLRLIYYSQIVNDFQKGDIAEGYSVSREKKESFPLTVTSAQKNPTAFYLCASSTRSGTYEQYFGPGTRLTVT.

V usage is TRBV28 and J usage is TRBJ2-2, with D possibly matching TRBD2 (5 bases). Germline lookup yields CDR1 MDHEN and CDR2 SYDVKM. The V and J ends lost 4 bases and 5 bases respectively, with 17 bases between them. The CDR3 contains 16 residues. CDR3 sequence reads: CASSSGEPVRTGELFF. The CDR3 bases are TGTGCCAGCAGTTCCGGGGAACCGGTCCGGACCGGGGAGCTGTTTTTT.

V is TRBV6-1 and J is TRBJ2-5, with a tentative D call TRBD2 (6 bases). The DNA end favors TRBJ2-7, so the J call may be wrong. The CDR3 consists of 14 residues. Germline assignment: CDR1 MNHNS and CDR2 SASEGT. The CDR3 sequence is CASNLEAGYHEQYF. For the CDR3, the DNA is TGTGCCAGCAATCTTGAGGCGGGATACCACGAGCAGTACTTC.

The V gene is TRBV5-1, the J gene TRBJ2-5, with 16 bases that match TRBD2. This CDR3 spans 20 amino acids. The V and J ends lost 2 bases and 2 bases, in that order; junction bases with no gene match: 12. In germline, CDR1 is SGHRS, CDR2 YFSETQ. CDR3 sequence: CASSLLPPGLAGGGQETQYF. The CDR3 DNA sequence: TGCGCCAGCAGCTTATTACCGCCGGGACTAGCGGGAGGGGGTCAAGAGACCCAGTACTTC.

V is TRBV19 and J is TRBJ2-7, with unresolved D. V shed 6 bases and J shed 0 bases, with 12 bases lying between them. The CDR3 has 14 residues. Germline assignment: CDR1 LNHDA and CDR2 SQIVND (reference sequence). Written as DNA, the CDR3 is TGTGCCAGTAGCCCGGCAGGCAGCTCCTACGAGCAGTACTTC. Protein sequence: CASSPAGSSYEQYF.

Here the CDR3 DNA reads TGTGCCAGCGGGCGGGAGGAGTACAATGAGCAGTTCTTC. This translates into CASGREEYNEQFF. The chain is built from TRBV2 and TRBJ2-1; 8 bases agree with TRBD2. Germline CDR1 reads SNHLY; CDR2 reads FYNNEI. The length of the CDR3 is 13 residues. With 8 bases clipped from V and 4 bases from J, the junction kept 4 bases outside the gene matches.

This chain joins TRBV18 and TRBJ1-2; D is unclear. With 6 bases removed from V and 3 bases from J, the gap between germline ends came to 8 bases. Germline V CDR1 and CDR2: KGHSH, LQKENI. The CDR3 is 12 amino acids. CDR3 sequence reads: CASSPEDYGYTF. CDR3 sequence (DNA): TGTGCCAGCTCGCCGGAGGACTATGGCTACACCTTC.

The chain links TRBV10-1 to TRBJ1-2; 8 bases match TRBD1. Trimming took 9 bases from V and 7 from J; bases not matched to a gene: 16. Germline loops: CDR1 WNHNN, CDR2 SYGVQD (reference sequence). This CDR3 region has 15 residues. The CDR3 DNA reads as TGCGCCAGTCCTAATGGCACAGGGGGTAAAGGTGGCTACACCTTC. The encoded protein is CASPNGTGGKGGYTF.

The rearrangement joins TRBV7-9 to TRBJ2-2, with 7 bases matching TRBD1. V trimming: 3 bases; J trimming: 5 bases; junction bases outside the gene matches: 9. The CDR3 is 16 amino acids. Germline loops: CDR1 SEHNR, CDR2 FQNEAQ (reference sequence). The chain's CDR3 is CASSFITTGDTGELFF. The DNA of the CDR3 is TGTGCCAGCAGCTTTATCACTACAGGGGATACCGGGGAGCTGTTTTTT.

The genes are TRBV6-5 and TRBJ1-5; the match to TRBD1 covers 7 bases. V dropped 7 bases and J dropped 2; count of bases not matched to a gene: 8. The CDR3 length is 15 residues. CDR1 is MNHEY, CDR2 SVGAGI, per germline. CDR3 in amino acids: CASKPQGTRNQPQHF. CDR3 in DNA: TGTGCCAGCAAACCACAGGGGACGCGCAATCAGCCCCAGCATTTT.

The rearrangement links TRBV18 to TRBJ2-5, with TRBD2 identical over 9 bases. From germline, CDR1 is KGHSH and CDR2 LQKENI. This CDR3 has 17 amino acids. V dropped 4 bases and J dropped 2; count of bases not matched to a gene: 11. CDR3 nucleotide sequence: TGTGCCAGCTCACTAGTCTCCGGAACTAGCGGGCAAGAGACCCAGTACTTC. Amino acid sequence: CASSLVSGTSGQETQYF.

J is TRBJ1-2 and V is TRBV5-6; 7 bases fit TRBD1. Germline V gene data show CDR1 as SGHDT and CDR2 as YYEEEE. The J segment lost 4 bases and the V segment lost 2 bases, leaving 5 bases of the junction unmatched. The CDR3 consists of 14 residues. The CDR3 spells CASSFAGQPYGYTF. The DNA for the CDR3 is TGTGCCAGCAGCTTTGCGGGACAGCCCTATGGCTACACCTTC.

The chain carries TRBV20-1 and TRBJ2-1; D gene unclear. Trimming stripped 5 bases from V and 4 bases from J, with 6 bases between. CDR1 and CDR2 from the germline V gene are DFQATT and SNEGSKA (reference sequence). The CDR3 contains 11 residues. The CDR3 nucleotides are TGCAGTGCTTTCCAGTACAATGAGCAGTTCTTC. Amino acids: CSAFQYNEQFF.

The V gene is TRBV5-4, the J gene TRBJ2-6; tentative D call: TRBD2 (5 bases). The CDR3 spans 16 residues. Germline-derived CDR1 and CDR2 are SGHNT and YYREEE (reference sequence). V was trimmed by 4 bases and J by 4 bases, leaving 15 bases between them. Written as DNA, the CDR3 is TGTGCCAGCAGCCCGAATTCGGGAACAGGGGCCAACGTCCTGACTTTC. Translated, it gives CASSPNSGTGANVLTF.

The chain couples TRBV27 to TRBJ1-2; 8 positions match TRBD1. The germline V gene has CDR1 MNHEY and CDR2 SMNVEV (reference sequence). The V gene end was trimmed by 8 bases and the J gene end by 3 bases; junction bases not matched to a gene: 2. CDR3 length: 12 amino acids. The CDR3 spells CASAGQDYGYTF. The DNA of the CDR3 is TGTGCCAGCGCGGGACAGGACTATGGCTACACCTTC.

The chain couples TRBV30 to TRBJ2-7; maybe TRBD1 (5 bases). The CDR3 sequence is 14 residues long. CDR1 is GTSNPN and CDR2 is SVGIG in the germline V gene (reference sequence). Trimming cost V 4 bases and J 0 bases, with 13 bases left between them. This CDR3 reads CAWTLQVNSYEQYF. CDR3 nucleotides: TGTGCCTGGACCTTACAGGTTAACTCCTACGAGCAGTACTTC.

This chain links TRBV11-3 with TRBJ2-1; D possibly corresponds to TRBD1 (5 bases). The CDR3 has 15 amino acids. Germline assignment: CDR1 SGHNT and CDR2 YENEEA. Trimming shortened V by 2 bases and J by 0 bases, and 8 bases separated the two germline ends. CDR3 protein: CASSLRDSSYNEQFF. CDR3 nucleotide sequence: TGTGCCAGCAGCTTACGAGACAGCTCCTACAATGAGCAGTTCTTC.

V is TRBV10-2 and J is TRBJ2-7; 7 positions agree with TRBD2. Germline V lookup: CDR1 WSHSY, CDR2 SAAADI. This CDR3 has 19 amino acids. V lost 0 bases to trimming and J lost 2 bases; unmatched junction nucleotides: 16. The CDR3 DNA reads TGCGCCAGCAGTGAGTCGTGGGAGGCTAGCGGATCTTATACCTACGAGCAGTACTTC. The encoded protein is CASSESWEASGSYTYEQYF.

The chain is built from TRBV5-1 and TRBJ2-1; 9 bases line up with TRBD2. Germline V CDR1 and CDR2: SGHRS, YFSETQ. The ends lost 8 bases at V and 3 bases at J; junction bases unmatched: 6. This CDR3 comprises 14 residues. The CDR3 region has the DNA TGCGCCAGTAGGCTAGCGGGGAGCTACAATGAGCAGTTCTTC. It yields the protein CASRLAGSYNEQFF. Based on the CDR3 plus reference TRBV5-1 and TRBJ2-1, the full variable domain is KAGVTQTPRYLIKTRGQQVTLSCSPISGHRSVSWYQQTPGQGLQFLFEYFSETQRNKGNFPGRFSGRQFSNSRSEMNVSTLELGDSALYLCASRLAGSYNEQFFGPGTRLTVL.

The J gene is TRBJ2-5, the V gene TRBV7-7, with D maybe TRBD1 (5 bases). The CDR3 consists of 14 residues. Trimming left V 5 bases short and J 1 base short, with 11 bases between. CDR1 and CDR2 from the germline V gene are SSHAT and FNYEAQ (reference sequence). The CDR3 reads CASSGDSTQETQYF. CDR3 in DNA: TGTGCCAGCAGCGGCGACAGCACCCAAGAGACCCAGTACTTC.

On this clone itself: The junction does not match germline at one end; this may be a read error. The J gene is TRBJ1-6, the V gene TRBV7-9, with a tentative D call TRBD1 (6 bases). This CDR3 has 13 amino acids. Germline V CDR1 and CDR2: SEHNR, FQNEAQ (reference sequence). CDR3 sequence: CASSPGPGVPPHF. The CDR3 region has the DNA TGTGCCAGCAGCCCAGGCCCAGGGGTACCCCCCCACTTT. The full variable domain, with the rest looked up from reference TRBV7-9 and TRBJ1-6, is DTGVSQNPRHKITKRGQNVTFRCDPISEHNRLYWYRQTLGQGPEFLTYFQNEAQLEKSRLLSDRFSAERPKGSFSTLEIQRTEQGDSAMYLCASSPGPGVPPHFGNGTRLTVT.

This chain's CDR3 is CASSPLRTGSWVTNEKLFF. In nucleotides, the CDR3 is TGTGCCAGCTCACCTCTTCGGACAGGATCATGGGTAACTAATGAAAAACTGTTTTTT. The rearrangement uses TRBV18 and TRBJ1-4, with 7 bases fitting TRBD1. Germline trimming cut 3 bases from V and 1 base from J; bases unmatched to any gene: 14. This CDR3 region has 19 residues. Germline values: CDR1 KGHSH, CDR2 LQKENI.

The chain links TRBV23-1 to TRBJ1-1; no reliable D call. TRBV23-1 is classed as an ORF, of uncertain function. V lost 2 bases and J 6 bases, leaving 16 bases between the germline ends. This CDR3 has 15 residues. CDR3 amino acids: CASSQEGQIHPEAFF. The CDR3 nucleotides read TGCGCCAGCAGTCAAGAGGGCCAAATTCATCCTGAAGCTTTCTTT.

The chain links TRBV5-1 to TRBJ2-1, with 11 bases matching TRBD1. Germline V lookup: CDR1 SGHRS, CDR2 YFSETQ. J lost 6 bases, V lost 7 bases, and 12 bases had no gene match. The CDR3 has 16 residues. CDR3 protein: CASRLDPGQGVNEQFF. Written as DNA, the CDR3 is TGCGCCAGCCGCCTCGATCCGGGACAGGGGGTCAATGAGCAGTTCTTC.

V is TRBV5-4 and J is TRBJ1-6, with D tentatively TRBD1 (6 bases). The CDR3 extends over 17 amino acids. Trimming removed 4 bases from V and 2 bases from J, with 16 bases in between. Germline CDR1 SGHNT, CDR2 YYREEE (reference sequence). The DNA for the CDR3 is TGTGCCAGCAGCAAAGGGGGACCCCGTACCTATAATTCACCCCTCCACTTT. Encoded protein: CASSKGGPRTYNSPLHF.

This chain joins TRBV10-3 and TRBJ2-7; D uncertain. The CDR3 is 9 residues long. V shed 11 bases and J shed 4 bases, with 6 bases lying between them. The germline V gene encodes CDR1 ENHRY and CDR2 SYGVKD. CDR3 amino acids: CASGYEQYF. CDR3 bases: TGTGCCTCGGGTTACGAGCAGTACTTC.

J is TRBJ1-2 and V is TRBV4-1; 7 bases align to TRBD1. Germline CDR1 reads MGHRA; CDR2 reads YSYEKL. The CDR3 runs 16 residues. V shed 2 bases, J shed 8 bases, and the junction held 14 bases outside the gene matches. CDR3 nucleotides: TGCGCCAGCAGCCAACCCCTGACAGGGAGAAAAAGGGGCTACACCTTC. Translated, it gives CASSQPLTGRKRGYTF.

This chain uses TRBV10-2 with TRBJ2-7, with TRBD2 identical over 7 bases. The CDR3 loop spans 13 amino acids. CDR1 and CDR2 from the germline V gene are WSHSY and SAAADI. J lost 6 bases, V lost 4 bases, and 6 bases had no gene match. The CDR3 nucleotides read TGCGCCAGCAGTGGTGGGGGAGGGGCCGAGCAGTACTTC. It encodes CASSGGGGAEQYF.

The chain employs TRBV7-9 and TRBJ1-1; possibly TRBD1 for D (6 bases). The V gene lost 4 bases and the J gene lost 1 base, with 10 bases spanning the gap. CDR3 length: 14 amino acids. Germline CDR1 SEHNR, CDR2 FQNEAQ (reference sequence). CDR3 nucleotide sequence: TGTGCCAGCAGCTCAAGACAGGAGAACACTGAAGCTTTCTTT. Its protein is CASSSRQENTEAFF. The entire variable domain, with the rest obtained from reference TRBV7-9 and TRBJ1-1, is as follows: DTGVSQNPRHKITKRGQNVTFRCDPISEHNRLYWYRQTLGQGPEFLTYFQNEAQLEKSRLLSDRFSAERPKGSFSTLEIQRTEQGDSAMYLCASSSRQENTEAFFGQGTRLTVV.